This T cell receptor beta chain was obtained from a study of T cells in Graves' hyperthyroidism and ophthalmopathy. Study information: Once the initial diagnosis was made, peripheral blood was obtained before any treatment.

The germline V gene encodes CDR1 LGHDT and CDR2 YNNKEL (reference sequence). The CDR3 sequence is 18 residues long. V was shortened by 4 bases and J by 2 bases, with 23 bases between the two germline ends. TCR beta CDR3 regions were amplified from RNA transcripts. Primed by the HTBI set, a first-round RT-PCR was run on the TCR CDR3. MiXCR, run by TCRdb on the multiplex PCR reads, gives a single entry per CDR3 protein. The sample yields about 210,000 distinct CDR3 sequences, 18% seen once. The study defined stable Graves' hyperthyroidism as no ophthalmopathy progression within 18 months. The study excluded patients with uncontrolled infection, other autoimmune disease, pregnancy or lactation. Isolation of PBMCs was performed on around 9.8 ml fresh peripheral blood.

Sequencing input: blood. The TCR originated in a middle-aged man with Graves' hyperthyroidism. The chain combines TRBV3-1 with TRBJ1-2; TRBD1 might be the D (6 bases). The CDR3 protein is CASSRNRPGASPNYGYTF. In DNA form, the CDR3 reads TGTGCCAGCAGCCGAAATAGACCGGGGGCAAGTCCGAACTATGGCTACACCTTC.